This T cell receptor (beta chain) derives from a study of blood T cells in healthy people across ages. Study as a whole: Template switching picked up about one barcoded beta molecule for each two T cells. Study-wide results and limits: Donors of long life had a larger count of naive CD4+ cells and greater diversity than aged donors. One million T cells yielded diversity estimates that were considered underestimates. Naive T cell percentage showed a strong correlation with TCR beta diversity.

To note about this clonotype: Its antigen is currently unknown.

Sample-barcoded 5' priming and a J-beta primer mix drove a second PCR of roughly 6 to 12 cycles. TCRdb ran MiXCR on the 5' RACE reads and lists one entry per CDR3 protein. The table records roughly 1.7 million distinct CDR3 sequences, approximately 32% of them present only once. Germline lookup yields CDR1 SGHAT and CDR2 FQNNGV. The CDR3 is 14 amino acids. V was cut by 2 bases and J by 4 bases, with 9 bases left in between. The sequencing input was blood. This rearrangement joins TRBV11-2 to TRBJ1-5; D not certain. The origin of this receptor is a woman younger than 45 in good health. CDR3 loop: CASSLSATNQPQHF. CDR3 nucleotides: TGTGCCAGCAGCTTATCGGCCACGAATCAGCCCCAGCATTTT.